The TCR beta chain under discussion was sequenced for a study of blood T cell repertoires in COVID-19. In the authors' methods: Amplification with reference gene primers provided the estimates of nucleated cell counts. Clones were sequenced by immunoSEQ multiplex PCR, and TCRdb holds only the in-frame ones, with some missing. The V and J calls and clone size come from that table; D and trimming were worked out from the DNA. Of over 120,000 clones in the sample, 86% were seen once. V lost 2 bases and J lost 5; bases outside the gene matches: 4. Germline assignment: CDR1 LNHNV and CDR2 YYDKDF (reference sequence). The CDR3 is 14 residues long.

V gene TRBV15 combines with J gene TRBJ1-1; 8 nucleotides align to TRBD1. What was sequenced was PBMCs or T cells enriched from blood (not recorded which). The TCR comes from a man aged 45-60 years who had recovered from COVID-19. The CDR3 DNA follows: TGTGCCACCAGCAGACGACAGGGGAGGACTGAAGCTTTCTTT. This codes for CATSRRQGRTEAFF.